The present T cell receptor beta chain was sequenced within a study of cytomegalovirus exposure and HLA in healthy donors. Researchers ran the PCR with 60 Vbeta and 13 Jbeta primers. Some clones are missing from TCRdb's copy, which holds only in-frame ones; the method was immunoSEQ multiplex PCR. The data hold roughly 170,000 clones, with roughly 84% observed a single time. The length of the CDR3 is 20 residues. Germline V gene sequence: CDR1 SGHVS, CDR2 FQNEAQ. This TCR was sampled from a male donor in good health and CMV-seronegative. This chain uses TRBV7-8 with TRBJ2-7; 9 nucleotides match TRBD2. TRBJ2-1 matches the DNA end more closely, so the J call is doubtful. Sequencing was done on a sample of PBMCs. CDR3 sequence reads: CASSLARDVGLAFSYNEQFF. Written as DNA, the CDR3 is TGTGCCAGCAGCTTAGCGAGGGATGTGGGACTAGCATTTTCCTACAATGAGCAGTTCTTC.